This T cell receptor (beta chain) is from a study of T cell changes during pregnancy in multiple sclerosis. Data came from immunoSEQ multiplex PCR; TCRdb stores just in-frame clones and leaves some out. This sample has roughly 41,000 clones, with around 94% found just once. Germline lookup yields CDR1 GTSNPN and CDR2 SVGIG (reference sequence). Trimming left V 2 bases short and J 8 bases short, with 12 bases between. This CDR3 is built from 13 residues. The sample here was peripheral blood, taken in the third trimester of pregnancy. The chain is built from TRBV30 and TRBJ1-4, with D unresolved. The source is a female donor with multiple sclerosis, enrolled in a pregnancy study. CDR3 region: CAWSLVSKEKLFF. The DNA for the CDR3 is TGTGCCTGGAGTTTAGTCTCAAAGGAAAAACTGTTTTTT.